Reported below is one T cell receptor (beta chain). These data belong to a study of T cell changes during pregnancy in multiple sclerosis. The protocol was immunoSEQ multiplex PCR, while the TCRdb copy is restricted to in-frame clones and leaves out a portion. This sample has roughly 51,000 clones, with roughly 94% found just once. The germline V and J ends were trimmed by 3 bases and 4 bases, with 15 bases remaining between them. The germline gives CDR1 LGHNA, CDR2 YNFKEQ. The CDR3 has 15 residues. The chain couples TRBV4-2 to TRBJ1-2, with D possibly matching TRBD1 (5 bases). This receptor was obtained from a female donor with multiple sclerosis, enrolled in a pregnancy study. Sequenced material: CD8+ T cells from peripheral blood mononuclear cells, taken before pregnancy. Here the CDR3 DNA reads TGTGCCAGCAGCCACCTCGGGGGGGAAAGCTATGGCTACACCTTC. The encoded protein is CASSHLGGESYGYTF.